This entry describes one TCR beta chain. The CDR3 length is 14 residues. V shed 5 bases and J 2 bases; nucleotides not matched to a gene: 2. CDR1 and CDR2 from the germline V gene are GTSNPN and SVGIG (reference sequence). This sample is part of a study of blood T cell repertoires in COVID-19. Per the original data handling: Amplified reference gene primers provided the basis for estimating nucleated cell counts. TCRdb keeps only in-frame clones here, not all; method: immunoSEQ multiplex PCR. Clone size and V and J calls were adopted from that table, with D and trimming inferred from the DNA. The sample carries 250,000 to 300,000 clones, nearly 90% recorded once. Cohort assignment relied on participant-reported clinical history. All exposed participants met a person with COVID-19 within 2 weeks before entering the study.

Sample: PBMCs or T cells enriched from blood (not recorded which). The receptor comes from a woman aged 45-65 years who had been exposed to COVID-19. This chain links TRBV30 with TRBJ2-5; 13 nucleotides agree with TRBD2. This CDR3 reads CAWGLAGVQETQYF. The CDR3 DNA is TGTGCCTGGGGACTAGCGGGGGTACAAGAGACCCAGTACTTC.